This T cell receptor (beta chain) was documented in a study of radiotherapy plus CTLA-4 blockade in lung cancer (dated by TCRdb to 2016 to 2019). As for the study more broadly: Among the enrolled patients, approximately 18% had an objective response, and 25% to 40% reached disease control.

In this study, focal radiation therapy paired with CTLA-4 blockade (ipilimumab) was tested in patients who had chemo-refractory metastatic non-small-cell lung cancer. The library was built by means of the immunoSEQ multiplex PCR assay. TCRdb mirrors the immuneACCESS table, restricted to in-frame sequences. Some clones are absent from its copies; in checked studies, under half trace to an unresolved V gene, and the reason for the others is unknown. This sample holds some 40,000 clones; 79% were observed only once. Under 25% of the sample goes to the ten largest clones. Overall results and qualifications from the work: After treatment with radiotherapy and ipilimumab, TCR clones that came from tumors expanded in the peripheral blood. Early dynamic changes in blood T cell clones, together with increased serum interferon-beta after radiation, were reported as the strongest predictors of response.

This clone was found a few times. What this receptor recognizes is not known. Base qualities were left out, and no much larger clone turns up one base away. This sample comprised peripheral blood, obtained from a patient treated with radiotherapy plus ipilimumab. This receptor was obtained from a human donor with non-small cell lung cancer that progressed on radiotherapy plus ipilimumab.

The sequence in DNA is TGTGCCAGCAGCATGACAGGCCCCACTGAAGCTTTCTTT. This translates into CASSMTGPTEAFF. The V and J segments used are TRBV7-8 and TRBJ1-1; possibly the D gene is TRBD1, per 6 matching bases. The CDR1 and CDR2 encoded by the germline V gene are SGHVS and FQNEAQ. Between the V and J ends, shortened by 5 bases and 4 bases respectively, the junction contains 11 bases. Taken from cysteine to phenylalanine, the CDR3 has 13 residues. Just the 39-base CDR3 DNA is kept, in frame starting at base 1.